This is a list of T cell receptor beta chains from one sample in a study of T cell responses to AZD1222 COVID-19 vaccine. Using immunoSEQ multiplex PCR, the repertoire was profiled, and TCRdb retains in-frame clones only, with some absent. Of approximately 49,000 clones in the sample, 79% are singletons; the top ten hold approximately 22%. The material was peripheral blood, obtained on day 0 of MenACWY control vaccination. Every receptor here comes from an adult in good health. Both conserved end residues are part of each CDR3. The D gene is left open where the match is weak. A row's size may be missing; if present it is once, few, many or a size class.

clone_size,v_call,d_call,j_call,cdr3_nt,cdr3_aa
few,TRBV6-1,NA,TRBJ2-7,TGTGCCAGCAGTGAATCAACAGGGAGGTTCTCCTACGAGCAGTACTTC,CASSESTGRFSYEQYF
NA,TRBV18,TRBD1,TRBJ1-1,TGTGCCAGCTCACCACCGACAGGGGTCACTGAAGCTTTCTTT,CASSPPTGVTEAFF
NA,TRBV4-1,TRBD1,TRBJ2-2,TGCGCCAGCAGCCCCGACAGGGGAGAGCTGTTTTTT,CASSPDRGELFF
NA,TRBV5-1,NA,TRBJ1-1,TGCGCCAGCAGCACGTCCGCTCTCAAGAATTCTGAAGCTTTCTTT,CASSTSALKNSEAFF
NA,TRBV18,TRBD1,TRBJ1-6,TGTGCCAGCTCACCATGGGGGGACAGCGATTCACCCCTCCACTTT,CASSPWGDSDSPLHF
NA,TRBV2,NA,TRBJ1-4,TGTGCCAGCAGTACCGGGCCCTCCTATGAAAAACTGTTTTTT,CASSTGPSYEKLFF
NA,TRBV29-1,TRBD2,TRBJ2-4,TGCAGCGTTGAGGGACTAGCGGGAGGGATGGGAAACATTCAGTACTTC,CSVEGLAGGMGNIQYF
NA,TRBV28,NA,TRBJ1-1,TGTGCCAGCAGGGTGTCTTGGGATTCGAACACTGAAGCTTTCTTT,CASRVSWDSNTEAFF
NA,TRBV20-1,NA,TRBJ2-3,TGCAGTGCCTTACCCACAGATACGCAGTATTTT,CSALPTDTQYF
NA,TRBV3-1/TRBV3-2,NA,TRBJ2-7,TGTGCCAGCAGCCGTACAGGGATTGGCGAGCAGTACTTC,CASSRTGIGEQYF
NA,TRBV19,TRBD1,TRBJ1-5,TGTGCCAGTAGTGCCCTAGACAGGGGTCAGCCCCAGCATTTT,CASSALDRGQPQHF
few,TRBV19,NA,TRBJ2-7,TGTGCCAGTAGTACTCCCCCATCCTACGAGCAGTACTTC,CASSTPPSYEQYF
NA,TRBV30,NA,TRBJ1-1,TGTGCCTCGGGACGGGGGAACACTGAAGCTTTCTTT,CASGRGNTEAFF
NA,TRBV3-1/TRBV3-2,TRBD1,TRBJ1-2,TGTGCCAGCAGCCAGGGACAGGGGGCTGGCTACACCTTC,CASSQGQGAGYTF
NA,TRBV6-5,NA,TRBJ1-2,TGTGCCAGCAGTTACAGCGGGACTAGGGGTGGCTACACCTTC,CASSYSGTRGGYTF
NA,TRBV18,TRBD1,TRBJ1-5,TGTGCCAGCTCACCCTTCGGGACAGTTAATAGCAATCAGCCCCAGCATTTT,CASSPFGTVNSNQPQHF
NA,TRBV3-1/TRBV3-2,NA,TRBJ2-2,TGTGCCAGCGGACCTACCGCGAACACCGGGGAGCTGTTTTTT,CASGPTANTGELFF
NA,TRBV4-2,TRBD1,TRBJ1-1,TGTGCCAGCAGCCAAGTCACAGGGGGCACTGAAGCTTTCTTT,CASSQVTGGTEAFF
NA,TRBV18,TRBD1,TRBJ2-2,TGTGCCAGCTCCGTCCGAAAGACAGGGGGCAACACCGGGGAGCTGTTTTTT,CASSVRKTGGNTGELFF
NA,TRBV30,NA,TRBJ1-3,TGTGCCTGGAGTACGTTGGGGGCGGGAGACACCATATATTTT,CAWSTLGAGDTIYF
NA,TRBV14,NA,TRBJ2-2,TGTGCCAGCAGCCACCCTGCCTTGGCGCCCGGGGAGCTGTTTTTT,CASSHPALAPGELFF
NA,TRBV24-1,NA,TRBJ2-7,TGTGCCACCAGTGATTCAGGGACGCTAGGGAGCTACGAGCAGTACTTC,CATSDSGTLGSYEQYF
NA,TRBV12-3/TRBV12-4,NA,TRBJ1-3,TGTGCCACCCGATATTTCTCTGGAAACACCATATATTTT,CATRYFSGNTIYF
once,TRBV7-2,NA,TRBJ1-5,TGTGCCAGCAGCTTACAAGCCAACAATCAGCCCCAGCATTTT,CASSLQANNQPQHF
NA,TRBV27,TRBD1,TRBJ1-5,TGTGCCAGCAGTTCCGGGACAGGCAATCAGCCCCAGCATTTT,CASSSGTGNQPQHF
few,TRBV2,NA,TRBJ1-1,TGTGCCAGCAGCCGAACTGGGCGTGAAGCTTTCTTT,CASSRTGREAFF
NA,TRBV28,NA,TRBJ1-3,TGTGCCAGCTCATCGTTACCTGGAAACACCATATATTTT,CASSSLPGNTIYF
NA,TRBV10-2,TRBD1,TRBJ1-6,TGCGCCAGCAGGACCCCCGGGACAGGAAGGTCACCCCTCCACTTT,CASRTPGTGRSPLHF
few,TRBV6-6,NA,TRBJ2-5,TGTGCCAGCAGTTCTACCAGGGGAAGGCTTCAAGAGACCCAGTACTTC,CASSSTRGRLQETQYF
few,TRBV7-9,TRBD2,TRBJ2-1,TGTGCCAGCAGAAACGGACTAGTTGGGCATGAGCAGTTCTTC,CASRNGLVGHEQFF
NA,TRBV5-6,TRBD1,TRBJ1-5,TGTGCCAGCAGCCAGCGGACAGGGTCAAAGAGCAATCAGCCCCAGCATTTT,CASSQRTGSKSNQPQHF
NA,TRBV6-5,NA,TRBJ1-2,TGTGCCAGCAGTTACTCGAGCCTCCCGAAGGTTGGCTACACCTTC,CASSYSSLPKVGYTF
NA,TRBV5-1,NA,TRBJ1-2,TGCGCCAGCAGCTTGGGTGGGCCAGATCTGGGCTACACCTTC,CASSLGGPDLGYTF
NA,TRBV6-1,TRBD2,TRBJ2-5,TGTGCCAGCAGTGAAATGAGCGGGGGGGCCGGGGAGACCCAGTACTTC,CASSEMSGGAGETQYF
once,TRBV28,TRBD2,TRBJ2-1,TGTGCCAGCAGCCCCGGATTGACTAGCGCGTTATTCAATGAGCAGTTCTTC,CASSPGLTSALFNEQFF
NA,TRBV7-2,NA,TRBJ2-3,TGTGCCAGCAGCTTAGACCGCACAGATACGCAGTATTTT,CASSLDRTDTQYF
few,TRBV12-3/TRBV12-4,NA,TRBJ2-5,TGTGCCAGCAGTTTAGTAGGGTCGGAGACCCAGTACTTC,CASSLVGSETQYF